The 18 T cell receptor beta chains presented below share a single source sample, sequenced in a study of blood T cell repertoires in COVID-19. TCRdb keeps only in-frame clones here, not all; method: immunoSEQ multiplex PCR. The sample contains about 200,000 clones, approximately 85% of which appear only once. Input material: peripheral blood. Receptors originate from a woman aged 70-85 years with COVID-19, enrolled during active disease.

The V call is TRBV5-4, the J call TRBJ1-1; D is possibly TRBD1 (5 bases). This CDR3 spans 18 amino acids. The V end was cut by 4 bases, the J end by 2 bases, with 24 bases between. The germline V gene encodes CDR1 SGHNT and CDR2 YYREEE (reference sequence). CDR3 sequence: CASSTQPGTGGINTEAFF. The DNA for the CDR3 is TGTGCCAGCAGCACCCAACCAGGGACCGGAGGGATCAACACTGAAGCTTTCTTT.

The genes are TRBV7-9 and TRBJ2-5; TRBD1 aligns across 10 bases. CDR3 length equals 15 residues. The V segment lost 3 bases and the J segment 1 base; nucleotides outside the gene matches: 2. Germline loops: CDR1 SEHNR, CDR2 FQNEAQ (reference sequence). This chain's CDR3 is CASSLGQGTQETQYF. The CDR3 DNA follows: TGTGCCAGCAGCTTGGGACAGGGGACCCAAGAGACCCAGTACTTC.

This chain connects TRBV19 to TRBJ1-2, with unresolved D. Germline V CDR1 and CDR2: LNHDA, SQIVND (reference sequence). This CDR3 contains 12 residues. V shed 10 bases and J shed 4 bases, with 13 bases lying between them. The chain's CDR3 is CATPDKSYGYTF. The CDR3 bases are TGTGCCACCCCAGATAAGTCCTATGGCTACACCTTC.

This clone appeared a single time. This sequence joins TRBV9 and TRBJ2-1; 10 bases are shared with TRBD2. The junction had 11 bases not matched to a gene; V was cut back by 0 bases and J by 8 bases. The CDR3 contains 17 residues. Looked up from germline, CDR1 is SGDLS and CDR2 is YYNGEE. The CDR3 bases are TGTGCCAGCAGCGTAGGGGTAGCGGGAGGTCGGATAGATGAGCAGTTCTTC. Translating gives CASSVGVAGGRIDEQFF.

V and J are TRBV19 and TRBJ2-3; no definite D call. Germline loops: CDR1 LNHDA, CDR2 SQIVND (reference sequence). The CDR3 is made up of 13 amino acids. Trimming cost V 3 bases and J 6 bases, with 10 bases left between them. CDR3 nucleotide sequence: TGTGCCAGTAGTATTGGTTGGGCGGATACGCAGTATTTT. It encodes CASSIGWADTQYF.

The CDR3 sequence: CASSEGGAGQPQHF. CDR3 coding DNA: TGTGCCAGTTCAGAGGGGGGGGCGGGCCAGCCCCAGCATTTT. The V call is TRBV7-8, the J call TRBJ1-5; TRBD1 might be the D (6 bases). Trimming took off 9 bases at V and 7 bases at J, with 19 bases between the two ends. The CDR3 runs to 14 residues. CDR1 and CDR2 from the germline V gene are SGHVS and FQNEAQ. The entire variable domain, with the rest obtained from reference TRBV7-8 and TRBJ1-5, is as follows: GAGVSQSPRYKVAKRGQDVALRCDPISGHVSLFWYQQALGQGPEFLTYFQNEAQLDKSGLPSDRFFAERPEGSVSTLKIQRTQQEDSAVYLCASSEGGAGQPQHFGDGTRLSIL.

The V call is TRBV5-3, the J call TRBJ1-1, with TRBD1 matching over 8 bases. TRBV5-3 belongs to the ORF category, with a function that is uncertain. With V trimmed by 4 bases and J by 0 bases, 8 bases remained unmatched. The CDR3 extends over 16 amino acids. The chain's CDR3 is CARSGQGINMNTEAFF. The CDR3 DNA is TGTGCCAGAAGCGGACAGGGAATAAACATGAACACTGAAGCTTTCTTT.

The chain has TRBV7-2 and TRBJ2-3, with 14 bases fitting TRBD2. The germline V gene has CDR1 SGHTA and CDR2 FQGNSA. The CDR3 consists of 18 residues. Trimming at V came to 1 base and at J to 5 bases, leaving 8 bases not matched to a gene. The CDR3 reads CASSLDGTSGSGVDTQYF. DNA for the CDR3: TGTGCCAGCAGCTTAGATGGGACTAGCGGGAGCGGGGTAGATACGCAGTATTTT.

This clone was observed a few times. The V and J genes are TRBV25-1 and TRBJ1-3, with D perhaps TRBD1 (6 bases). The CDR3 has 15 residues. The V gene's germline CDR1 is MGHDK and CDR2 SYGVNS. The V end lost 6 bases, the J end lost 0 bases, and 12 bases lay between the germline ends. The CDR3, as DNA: TGTGCCAGCAGCGTGACAGGAAGCTCTGGAAACACCATATATTTT. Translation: CASSVTGSSGNTIYF.

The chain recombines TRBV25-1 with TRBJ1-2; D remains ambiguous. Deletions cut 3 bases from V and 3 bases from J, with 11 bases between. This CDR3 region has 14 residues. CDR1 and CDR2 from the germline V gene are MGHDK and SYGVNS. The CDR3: CASSEAGRDYGYTF. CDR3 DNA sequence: TGTGCCAGCAGTGAGGCTGGGCGAGACTATGGCTACACCTTC.

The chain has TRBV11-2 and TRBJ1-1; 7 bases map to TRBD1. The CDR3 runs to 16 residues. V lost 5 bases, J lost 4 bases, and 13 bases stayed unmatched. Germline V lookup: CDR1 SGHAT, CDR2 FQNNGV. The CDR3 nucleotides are TGTGCCAGCAGCCATACAAAGACAGGGTTGGGCACTGAAGCTTTCTTT. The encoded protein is CASSHTKTGLGTEAFF.

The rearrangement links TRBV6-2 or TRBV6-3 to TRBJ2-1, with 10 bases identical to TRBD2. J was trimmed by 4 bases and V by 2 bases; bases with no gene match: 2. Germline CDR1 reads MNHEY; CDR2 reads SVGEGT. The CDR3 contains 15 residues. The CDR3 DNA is TGTGCCAGCAGTTACAGCGGGAGGGTATACAATGAGCAGTTCTTC. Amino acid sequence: CASSYSGRVYNEQFF.

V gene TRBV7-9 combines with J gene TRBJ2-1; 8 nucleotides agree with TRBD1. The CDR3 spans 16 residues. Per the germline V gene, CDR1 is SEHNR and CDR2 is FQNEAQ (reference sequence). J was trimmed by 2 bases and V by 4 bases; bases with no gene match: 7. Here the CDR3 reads CASSSATGVTYNEQFF. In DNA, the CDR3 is TGTGCCAGCAGCTCGGCGACAGGGGTCACCTACAATGAGCAGTTCTTC.

The chain's CDR3 is CASSPTGDYGYTF. Written as DNA, the CDR3 is TGTGCCAGCAGTCCCACAGGGGACTATGGCTACACCTTC. The V gene is TRBV27, the J gene TRBJ1-2; TRBD1 aligns across 7 bases. With 5 bases clipped from V and 3 bases from J, the junction kept 3 bases outside the gene matches. This CDR3 contains 13 residues. Germline-derived CDR1 and CDR2 are MNHEY and SMNVEV (reference sequence).

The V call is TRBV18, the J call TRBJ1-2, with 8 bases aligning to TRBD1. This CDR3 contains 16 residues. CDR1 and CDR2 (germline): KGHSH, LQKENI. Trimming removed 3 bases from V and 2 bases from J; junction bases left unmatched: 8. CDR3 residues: CASSPLATGENYGYTF. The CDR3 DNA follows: TGTGCCAGCTCACCGCTCGCGACAGGGGAAAACTATGGCTACACCTTC.

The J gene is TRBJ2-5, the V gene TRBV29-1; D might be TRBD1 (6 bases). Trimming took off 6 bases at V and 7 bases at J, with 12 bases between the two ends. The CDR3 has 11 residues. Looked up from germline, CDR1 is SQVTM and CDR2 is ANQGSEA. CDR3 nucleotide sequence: TGCAGCGTGGGCAGGGGATTGACCCAGTACTTC. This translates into CSVGRGLTQYF.

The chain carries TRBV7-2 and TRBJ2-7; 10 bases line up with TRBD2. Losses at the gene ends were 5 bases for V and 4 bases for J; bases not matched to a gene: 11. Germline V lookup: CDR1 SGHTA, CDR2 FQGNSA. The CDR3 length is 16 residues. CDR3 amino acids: CASSPPLGLAQYEQYF. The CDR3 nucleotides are TGTGCCAGCAGCCCCCCATTGGGACTAGCGCAATACGAGCAGTACTTC.

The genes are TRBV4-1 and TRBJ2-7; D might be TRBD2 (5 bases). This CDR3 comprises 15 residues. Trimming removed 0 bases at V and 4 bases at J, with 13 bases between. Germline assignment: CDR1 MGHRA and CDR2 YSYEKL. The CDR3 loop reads CASSQEAASFYEQYF. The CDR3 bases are TGCGCCAGCAGCCAAGAAGCGGCTAGCTTTTACGAGCAGTACTTC.